This TCR beta chain originates from a study of early T cells in non-severe SARS-CoV-2 infection. TCRdb called the 5' RACE reads again in MiXCR, with one record for every CDR3 protein. The table includes fewer than 35,000 distinct CDR3 sequences, about 10% detected once. The CDR3 consists of 13 residues. CDR1 SGHTS and CDR2 YDEGEE come from the germline V gene. Trimming took 2 bases from V and 5 from J, leaving 8 bases between them. This clonotype was observed many times. Its specificity is unknown. The study's findings and limits: The study's VDJdb matching favored anti-spike CD8 responses and missed private and CD4 specificities.

The chain couples TRBV5-8 to TRBJ2-1; D gene unclear. Material for sequencing was whole blood. The sequence was collected from an adult who was a healthcare worker with PCR-confirmed SARS-CoV-2 infection or an uninfected control (not recorded which). DNA for the CDR3: TGTGCCAGCAGCTTCGTCGGAGACAATGAGCAGTTCTTC. This codes for CASSFVGDNEQFF.